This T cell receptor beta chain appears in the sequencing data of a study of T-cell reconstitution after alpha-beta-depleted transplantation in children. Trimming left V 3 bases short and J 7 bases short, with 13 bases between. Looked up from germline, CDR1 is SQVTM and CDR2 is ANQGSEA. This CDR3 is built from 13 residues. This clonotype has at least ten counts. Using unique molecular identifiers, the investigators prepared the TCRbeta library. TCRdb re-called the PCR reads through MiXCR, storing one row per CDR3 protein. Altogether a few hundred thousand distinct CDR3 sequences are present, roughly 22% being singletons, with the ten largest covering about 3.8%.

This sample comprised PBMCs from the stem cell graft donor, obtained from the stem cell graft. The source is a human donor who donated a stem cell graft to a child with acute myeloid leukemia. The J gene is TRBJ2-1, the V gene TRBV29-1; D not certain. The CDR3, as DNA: TGCAGCGTTGAGGCTAGACTTGGGAATGAGCAGTTCTTC. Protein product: CSVEARLGNEQFF.